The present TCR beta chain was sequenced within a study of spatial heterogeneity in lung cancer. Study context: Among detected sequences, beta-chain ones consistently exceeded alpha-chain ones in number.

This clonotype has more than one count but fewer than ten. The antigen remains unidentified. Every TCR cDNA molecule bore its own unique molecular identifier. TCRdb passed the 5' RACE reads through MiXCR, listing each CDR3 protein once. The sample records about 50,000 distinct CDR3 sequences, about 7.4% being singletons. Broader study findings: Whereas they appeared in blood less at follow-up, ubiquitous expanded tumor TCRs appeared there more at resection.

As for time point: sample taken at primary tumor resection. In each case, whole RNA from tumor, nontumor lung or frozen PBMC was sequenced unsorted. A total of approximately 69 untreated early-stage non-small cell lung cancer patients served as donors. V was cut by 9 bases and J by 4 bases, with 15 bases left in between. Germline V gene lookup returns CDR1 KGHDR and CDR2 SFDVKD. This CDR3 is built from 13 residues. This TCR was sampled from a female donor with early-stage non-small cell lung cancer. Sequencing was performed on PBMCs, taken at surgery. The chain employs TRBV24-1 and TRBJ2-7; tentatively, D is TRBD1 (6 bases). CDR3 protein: CATRDTTSYEQYF. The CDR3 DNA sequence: TGTGCCACCCGGGACACAACATCTTACGAGCAGTACTTC.